The next 19 T cell receptor beta chains were all read from a single sample in a study of human thymus T cells. Thymus tissue for the work was resected from patients undergoing corrective heart surgery. The repertoire was sequenced with immunoSEQ multiplex PCR; TCRdb's copy has only in-frame clones and lacks some. The sample includes under 95,000 clones, over 85% of them seen just once. Sequencing used thymus tissue. The source is a girl less than two years old with a congenital heart defect but otherwise immunologically healthy.

V usage is TRBV7-9 and J usage is TRBJ1-4; D not resolved. This CDR3 spans 16 amino acids. V lost 1 base and J lost 0, with 9 bases in between. CDR1 SEHNR and CDR2 FQNEAQ come from the germline V gene (reference sequence). In DNA form, the CDR3 reads TGTGCCAGCAGCTTAGGGGGTTCCGCAACTAATGAAAAACTGTTTTTT. It yields the protein CASSLGGSATNEKLFF.

This chain connects TRBV6-5 to TRBJ2-1; D call uncertain. Germline V gene lookup returns CDR1 MNHEY and CDR2 SVGAGI. CDR3 length equals 15 residues. V was trimmed by 5 bases and J by 0 bases, leaving 11 bases between them. DNA of the CDR3: TGTGCCAGCAGTCCTAGGGAAGGCTCCTACAATGAGCAGTTCTTC. It encodes CASSPREGSYNEQFF.

The genes are TRBV4-1 and TRBJ2-5, with D uncertain. V shed 1 base and J shed 2 bases, with 8 bases lying between them. The CDR3 extends over 14 amino acids. Germline CDR1 is MGHRA and CDR2 is YSYEKL. The CDR3 is CASSQVSEQETQYF. The CDR3 nucleotides read TGCGCCAGCAGCCAAGTTTCTGAGCAAGAGACCCAGTACTTC.

This chain uses TRBV4-3 with TRBJ1-1, with no clear D. The CDR3 is 14 amino acids. Deletions cut 0 bases from V and 1 base from J, with 6 bases between. Germline V gene sequence: CDR1 LGHNA, CDR2 YSLEER. The chain's CDR3 is CASSQERENTEAFF. The CDR3 nucleotides are TGCGCCAGCAGCCAAGAGCGGGAGAACACTGAAGCTTTCTTT.

The V gene is TRBV11-2, the J gene TRBJ2-1, with D maybe TRBD2 (5 bases). Per the germline V gene, CDR1 is SGHAT and CDR2 is FQNNGV. The V and J ends lost 5 bases and 5 bases respectively, with 22 bases between them. CDR3 length: 17 amino acids. Here the CDR3 DNA reads TGTGCCAGCAGCCTGGGAGAGGGCGCGCGACTTAACAATGAGCAGTTCTTC. Translating it yields CASSLGEGARLNNEQFF. The variable domain in full, with the rest retrieved from reference TRBV11-2 and TRBJ2-1, is EAGVAQSPRYKIIEKRQSVAFWCNPISGHATLYWYQQILGQGPKLLIQFQNNGVVDDSQLPKDRFSAERLKGVDSTLKIQPAKLEDSAVYLCASSLGEGARLNNEQFFGPGTRLTVL.

V gene TRBV7-2 combines with J gene TRBJ1-5; D may be TRBD1 (5 bases). The CDR3 is 15 amino acids. CDR1 is SGHTA and CDR2 is FQGNSA in the germline V gene. Trimming took off 5 bases at V and 6 bases at J, with 17 bases between the two ends. The CDR3: CASSQTVALGQPQHF. CDR3 DNA sequence: TGTGCCAGCAGCCAGACAGTAGCGCTAGGTCAGCCCCAGCATTTT.

This chain joins TRBV25-1 and TRBJ2-1, with D possibly being TRBD2 (6 bases). This CDR3 is 16 amino acids long. Deletions cut 0 bases from V and 9 bases from J, with 18 bases between. Germline loops: CDR1 MGHDK, CDR2 SYGVNS. The CDR3 DNA reads as TGTGCCAGCAGTGAATACCGCAGGCCTTGGGGGGTTGAGCAGTTCTTC. This translates into CASSEYRRPWGVEQFF. Together with reference TRBV25-1 and TRBJ2-1, the CDR3 gives the full variable domain: EADIYQTPRYLVIGTGKKITLECSQTMGHDKMYWYQQDPGMELHLIHYSYGVNSTEKGDLSSESTVSRIRTEHFPLTLESARPSHTSQYLCASSEYRRPWGVEQFFGPGTRLTVL.

The chain uses TRBV29-1 and TRBJ2-3; 9 bases match TRBD2. There are 16 residues in the CDR3. The trim removed 5 bases at V and 6 bases at J, leaving 15 bases unmatched. Germline-derived CDR1 and CDR2 are SQVTM and ANQGSEA. CDR3: CSVKGPSGIGHDTQYF. DNA of the CDR3: TGCAGCGTTAAAGGCCCTAGCGGGATAGGCCACGATACGCAGTATTTT.

This clone occurred once. The rearrangement joins TRBV4-1 to TRBJ2-1; D might be TRBD2 (6 bases). The CDR3 loop spans 12 amino acids. From germline, CDR1 is MGHRA and CDR2 YSYEKL. Trimming cost V 0 bases and J 9 bases, with 6 bases left between them. The CDR3 protein is CASSQDGGEQFF. Here the CDR3 DNA reads TGCGCCAGCAGCCAAGACGGGGGTGAGCAGTTCTTC.

The rearrangement links TRBV4-2 to TRBJ1-5; possible D gene TRBD1, 5 bases. Trimming removed 4 bases from V and 0 bases from J, with 22 bases in between. The CDR3 runs 19 residues. The V gene's germline CDR1 is LGHNA and CDR2 YNFKEQ. The CDR3, as DNA: TGTGCCAGCAGCCCACGGGACCCCCGAGGGGCATATAGCAATCAGCCCCAGCATTTT. As protein: CASSPRDPRGAYSNQPQHF.

The J gene is TRBJ2-7, the V gene TRBV27; D perhaps matches TRBD2 (6 bases). Trimming removed 2 bases from V and 6 bases from J, with 14 bases in between. This CDR3 spans 14 amino acids. Germline V gene data show CDR1 as MNHEY and CDR2 as SMNVEV (reference sequence). The CDR3 nucleotides are TGTGCCAGCAGTTTACCGGGAGCAAGTTCCGAGCAGTACTTC. Its translation: CASSLPGASSEQYF.

This chain links TRBV27 with TRBJ2-7; 14 nucleotides agree with TRBD2. This CDR3 has 16 amino acids. The germline V gene has CDR1 MNHEY and CDR2 SMNVEV (reference sequence). J lost 6 bases, V lost 6 bases, and 10 bases had no gene match. The CDR3 coding sequence is TGTGCCAGCAGCCTGACCGCGGGACTAGCGGGAGCCGAGCAGTACTTC. Protein product: CASSLTAGLAGAEQYF.

This clone was seen more than once but under ten times. The chain combines TRBV28 with TRBJ1-1; 8 bases match TRBD1. Germline V gives CDR1 MDHEN, CDR2 SYDVKM. CDR3 size: 14 residues. V lost 4 bases to trimming and J lost 0 bases; unmatched junction nucleotides: 1. CDR3 nucleotides: TGTGCCAGCAGTTCACAGGGGGTGAACACTGAAGCTTTCTTT. This gives the protein CASSSQGVNTEAFF.

This clone was detected only once. The CDR3 reads CASSFGEREKSLETQYF. In nucleotides, the CDR3 is TGTGCCAGCAGTTTCGGGGAGCGGGAGAAAAGTCTAGAGACCCAGTACTTC. This chain joins TRBV28 and TRBJ2-5; 8 bases line up with TRBD2. The germline CDR1 and CDR2 sequences are MDHEN and SYDVKM. V gave up 3 bases and J gave up 4 bases; unmatched junction bases: 13. The CDR3 is 17 residues long.

The chain is built from TRBV4-3 and TRBJ1-3; 7 bases are a match to TRBD1. The V and J ends lost 3 bases and 2 bases, in that order; junction bases with no gene match: 10. Germline V gene sequence: CDR1 LGHNA, CDR2 YSLEER. The CDR3 consists of 17 residues. The CDR3 spells CASSHFPGGGAGNTIYF. The CDR3, as DNA: TGCGCCAGCAGCCATTTCCCAGGAGGGGGCGCTGGAAACACCATATATTTT.

The CDR3: CASSSKTSEQYF. CDR3 DNA sequence: TGTGCCAGCAGTTCAAAAACTAGCGAGCAGTACTTC. The chain has TRBV28 and TRBJ2-7; maybe TRBD2 (5 bases). V was shortened by 4 bases and J by 6 bases, with 10 bases between the two germline ends. CDR1 MDHEN and CDR2 SYDVKM come from the germline V gene. The CDR3 runs 12 residues. The complete variable domain, with remaining parts taken from reference TRBV28 and TRBJ2-7, reads DVKVTQSSRYLVKRTGEKVFLECVQDMDHENMFWYRQDPGLGLRLIYFSYDVKMKEKGDIPEGYSVSREKKERFSLILESASTNQTSMYLCASSSKTSEQYFGPGTRLTVT.

This clone was counted a few times. The J gene is TRBJ1-1, the V gene TRBV29-1; weak D call: TRBD1 (5 bases). Per the germline V gene, CDR1 is SQVTM and CDR2 is ANQGSEA. V was pared by 1 base and J by 2 bases, with 8 bases between. The CDR3 covers 13 residues. CDR3 sequence: CSVEAQGNTEAFF. The CDR3 region has the DNA TGCAGCGTTGAAGCCCAGGGAAACACTGAAGCTTTCTTT.

V usage is TRBV7-9 and J usage is TRBJ2-3; D is unclear. The CDR3 is 18 amino acids. Trimming took 5 bases from V and 1 from J, leaving 22 bases between them. Germline loops: CDR1 SEHNR, CDR2 FQNEAQ (reference sequence). The CDR3 spells CASSLVLNRRWGTDTQYF. In DNA form, the CDR3 reads TGTGCCAGCAGCCTTGTATTGAATAGGCGGTGGGGCACAGATACGCAGTATTTT.

The chain is built from TRBV10-3 and TRBJ2-1; 13 nucleotides line up with TRBD2. The V gene's germline CDR1 is ENHRY and CDR2 SYGVKD. Losses at the gene ends were 3 bases for V and 8 bases for J; bases not matched to a gene: 4. The CDR3 loop spans 15 amino acids. CDR3 bases: TGTGCCATCAGTGACACACTAGCGGGAGGGGATGAGCAGTTCTTC. Translated, it gives CAISDTLAGGDEQFF.